These 8 T cell receptor beta chains came from one sample sequenced in a study of OX40 agonist ivuxolimab in advanced cancers. Here immunoSEQ multiplex PCR was the method, and the copy in TCRdb shows in-frame clones only, minus some. This table has some 100,000 clones, less than 95% appearing once. Sequenced material: CD4+ or CD8+ T cells sorted from blood, taken in a trial of the OX40 agonist ivuxolimab. These receptors all come from an adult with an advanced solid tumor such as melanoma, head and neck, liver or kidney cancer.

The chain links TRBV7-3 to TRBJ2-7, with TRBD2 matching 13 bases. V lost 5 bases, J lost 3 bases, and 22 bases stayed unmatched. The CDR3 runs 21 residues. Looked up from germline, CDR1 is SGHTA and CDR2 is FQGTGA. CDR3 coding DNA: TGTGCCAGCAGCCACCGGGGACTAGCGGGACCATGGCCAGGGTTGCTCTACGAGCAGTACTTC. Translating it yields CASSHRGLAGPWPGLLYEQYF. The whole variable domain, filled in from reference TRBV7-3 and TRBJ2-7, reads GAGVSQTPSNKVTEKGKYVELRCDPISGHTALYWYRQSLGQGPEFLIYFQGTGAADDSGLPNDRFFAVRPEGSVSTLKIQRTERGDSAVYLCASSHRGLAGPWPGLLYEQYFGPGTRLTVT.

The rearrangement uses TRBV5-1 and TRBJ2-3, with TRBD2 matching over 12 bases. This CDR3 region has 17 residues. The V segment lost 3 bases and the J segment 2 bases; nucleotides outside the gene matches: 7. Germline lookup yields CDR1 SGHRS and CDR2 YFSETQ. CDR3 loop: CASSSGTSGYATDTQYF. Written as DNA, the CDR3 is TGCGCCAGCAGCTCCGGGACTAGCGGGTACGCCACAGATACGCAGTATTTT.

This clone has only one observation. V is TRBV19 and J is TRBJ1-5; the D gene is possibly TRBD1 (5 bases). V lost 5 bases and J lost 4, with 9 bases in between. This CDR3 region has 13 residues. Per the germline V gene, CDR1 is LNHDA and CDR2 is SQIVND (reference sequence). The CDR3: CASSPQGNQPQHF. As DNA, the CDR3 is TGTGCCAGTAGTCCCCAGGGTAATCAGCCCCAGCATTTT.

This clone was seen just once. CDR3: CASRPRTSGLSYNEQFF. CDR3 nucleotides: TGTGCCAGCAGACCCCGGACTAGCGGGCTCTCCTACAATGAGCAGTTCTTC. V usage is TRBV7-2 and J usage is TRBJ2-1; TRBD2 aligns across 11 bases. This CDR3 region has 17 residues. Germline CDR1 reads SGHTA; CDR2 reads FQGNSA. V gave up 6 bases and J gave up 0 bases; unmatched junction bases: 7.

The chain couples TRBV29-1 to TRBJ1-4, with no clear D. The V end lost 5 bases, the J end lost 5 bases, and 12 bases lay between the germline ends. This CDR3 has 13 amino acids. Germline CDR1 reads SQVTM; CDR2 reads ANQGSEA. The CDR3 DNA is TGCAGCGTTTTGGACGTGGGGAATGAAAAACTGTTTTTT. It encodes CSVLDVGNEKLFF.

This sequence joins TRBV28 and TRBJ1-2; 8 positions match TRBD1. The junction had 10 bases not matched to a gene; V was cut back by 5 bases and J by 5 bases. Germline values: CDR1 MDHEN, CDR2 SYDVKM. CDR3 length equals 15 residues. The CDR3 bases are TGTGCCAGCAGTGTGGGGGACAGGAGGGGATATGGCTACACCTTC. As protein: CASSVGDRRGYGYTF.

This chain's CDR3 is CASSFRGIRSNEQFF. The CDR3 nucleotides read TGTGCCAGCAGTTTTCGTGGGATCAGGTCCAATGAGCAGTTCTTC. The genes are TRBV28 and TRBJ2-1; the D is unclear. Trimming pared 3 bases from V and 6 bases from J, leaving 15 bases between. The CDR3 length is 15 residues. CDR1 is MDHEN, CDR2 SYDVKM, per germline.

This CDR3 reads CASSLARGGSPHEQFF. The CDR3 nucleotides are TGTGCCAGCAGCTTAGCGAGAGGCGGGAGCCCCCATGAGCAGTTCTTC. The chain is built from TRBV7-9 and TRBJ2-1; 7 positions match TRBD2. The V and J ends lost 0 bases and 8 bases, in that order; junction bases with no gene match: 10. The CDR3 is 16 amino acids. The germline V gene encodes CDR1 SEHNR and CDR2 FQNEAQ (reference sequence).